Presented here are 18 T cell receptor beta chains from one specimen sequenced in a study of T cell responses to AZD1222 COVID-19 vaccine. Measured with immunoSEQ multiplex PCR; TCRdb has only the in-frame clones, and not every one. The sample includes approximately 190,000 clones, 80% to 95% seen only once; the top ten take around 1%. The sample was peripheral blood, taken 28 days after the second AZD1222 dose. These receptors all stem from an adult who received the AZD1222 COVID-19 vaccine.

This chain connects TRBV2 to TRBJ1-5; D is uncertain. Germline lookup yields CDR1 SNHLY and CDR2 FYNNEI. The V gene lost 6 bases and the J gene lost 3 bases, with 12 bases spanning the gap. The CDR3 extends over 14 amino acids. DNA of the CDR3: TGTGCCAGCAGGAAAGGAGGGTCCAATCAGCCCCAGCATTTT. It is translated as CASRKGGSNQPQHF.

The chain links TRBV4-1 to TRBJ1-1; D gene unclear. Trimming took 4 bases from V and 0 from J, leaving 18 bases between them. Germline V CDR1 and CDR2: MGHRA, YSYEKL. This CDR3 contains 17 residues. Here the CDR3 reads CASSRTWPALMNTEAFF. DNA for the CDR3: TGCGCCAGCAGCCGAACTTGGCCTGCGCTAATGAACACTGAAGCTTTCTTT.

CDR3: CASSFAGTSTDTQYF. In DNA, the CDR3 is TGTGCCAGCAGCTTTGCCGGGACTAGTACAGATACGCAGTATTTT. The chain uses TRBV9 and TRBJ2-3; 8 bases are a match to TRBD2. The CDR3 spans 15 residues. V shed 4 bases and J 3 bases; nucleotides not matched to a gene: 7. Germline lookup yields CDR1 SGDLS and CDR2 YYNGEE.

DNA for the CDR3: TGTGCCATCTCGGACAGGGGCGGCAATCAGCCCCAGCATTTT. Its translation is CAISDRGGNQPQHF. V and J are TRBV10-3 and TRBJ1-5; 9 nucleotides agree with TRBD1. This CDR3 has 14 residues. The V segment lost 8 bases and the J segment 2 bases; nucleotides outside the gene matches: 4. Per the germline V gene, CDR1 is ENHRY and CDR2 is SYGVKD.

This chain uses TRBV11-2 with TRBJ2-1; D is unresolved. CDR1 SGHAT and CDR2 FQNNGV come from the germline V gene. V shed 2 bases and J shed 9 bases, with 5 bases lying between them. The CDR3 is 11 residues long. The CDR3 DNA reads TGTGCCAGCAGCTTATCTTTTGAGCAGTTCTTC. This sequence encodes CASSLSFEQFF.

This clone has just a few counts. V and J are TRBV3-1 (or the pseudogene TRBV3-2) and TRBJ1-6; perhaps TRBD1 as D (5 bases). This CDR3 contains 15 residues. In germline, CDR1 is LGHDT, CDR2 YNNKEL (reference sequence). V was shortened by 3 bases and J by 3 bases, with 9 bases between the two germline ends. This chain's CDR3 is CASSHREGYNSPLHF. CDR3 DNA sequence: TGTGCCAGCAGCCACAGGGAAGGCTATAATTCACCCCTCCACTTT.

For the CDR3, the DNA is TGTGCCAGCAGTGACGGGACAGGAATCAATCAGCCCCAGCATTTT. Translating gives CASSDGTGINQPQHF. This sequence joins TRBV6-1 and TRBJ1-5; 8 positions match TRBD1. The CDR3 sequence is 15 residues long. V was pared by 3 bases and J by 3 bases, with 4 bases of the junction left unmatched. Germline lookup yields CDR1 MNHNS and CDR2 SASEGT.

In this sample, this clone turned up once. V is TRBV7-8 and J is TRBJ1-3; no definite D call. The CDR3 loop spans 14 amino acids. V was trimmed by 1 base and J by 3 bases, leaving 7 bases between them. Germline CDR1 and CDR2: SGHVS and FQNEAQ. The CDR3 nucleotides read TGTGCCAGCAGCTTAGGGTCGGGTGGAAACACCATATATTTT. It translates to CASSLGSGGNTIYF.

The V gene is TRBV5-1, the J gene TRBJ1-3; 9 bases agree with TRBD1. V dropped 4 bases and J dropped 0; count of bases not matched to a gene: 8. The CDR3 consists of 17 residues. Germline values: CDR1 SGHRS, CDR2 YFSETQ. The CDR3 DNA sequence: TGCGCCAGCAGCCCAGGGGACAGGGATTACTCTGGAAACACCATATATTTT. Translated: CASSPGDRDYSGNTIYF. The full variable domain, its missing parts supplied by reference TRBV5-1 and TRBJ1-3, is KAGVTQTPRYLIKTRGQQVTLSCSPISGHRSVSWYQQTPGQGLQFLFEYFSETQRNKGNFPGRFSGRQFSNSRSEMNVSTLELGDSALYLCASSPGDRDYSGNTIYFGEGSWLTVV.

This chain connects TRBV7-6 to TRBJ1-3, with TRBD1 matching over 7 bases. CDR3 size: 16 residues. Germline loops: CDR1 SGHVS, CDR2 FNYEAQ. V lost 5 bases to trimming and J lost 0 bases; unmatched junction nucleotides: 7. CDR3 DNA sequence: TGTGCCAGCAGCGGACTAGGGGGCTTCTCTGGAAACACCATATATTTT. Protein product: CASSGLGGFSGNTIYF.

This chain uses TRBV7-8 with TRBJ2-1; 9 nucleotides line up with TRBD1. The CDR3 length is 15 residues. The germline V gene encodes CDR1 SGHVS and CDR2 FQNEAQ. With 2 bases clipped from V and 8 bases from J, the junction kept 7 bases outside the gene matches. Here the CDR3 reads CASSLLAGQGYEQFF. CDR3 sequence (DNA): TGTGCCAGCAGCTTATTGGCAGGACAGGGGTATGAGCAGTTCTTC.

This clone was observed a single time. The V call is TRBV5-1, the J call TRBJ1-6; D call uncertain. The CDR3 has 13 residues. V lost 0 bases and J lost 8, with 6 bases in between. The germline V gene encodes CDR1 SGHRS and CDR2 YFSETQ. CDR3 DNA: TGCGCCAGCAGCTTGGACAGCTATTCACCCCTCCACTTT. It codes for CASSLDSYSPLHF.

V usage is TRBV25-1 and J usage is TRBJ1-2; a possible D gene is TRBD1 (5 bases). This CDR3 contains 17 residues. CDR1 and CDR2 (germline): MGHDK, SYGVNS. Trimming shortened V by 4 bases and J by 3 bases, and 21 bases separated the two germline ends. This CDR3 is CASSGNPGTTGYYGYTF. CDR3 in DNA: TGTGCCAGCAGTGGTAATCCCGGGACTACGGGGTACTATGGCTACACCTTC.

The chain has TRBV28 and TRBJ1-5; 7 nucleotides align to TRBD1. From germline, CDR1 is MDHEN and CDR2 SYDVKM. The CDR3 totals 14 residues. V gave up 6 bases and J gave up 3 bases; unmatched junction bases: 5. The CDR3 region has the DNA TGTGCCAGCAGGGCCGGGACAGTCAATCAGCCCCAGCATTTT. This translates into CASRAGTVNQPQHF.

V and J are TRBV12-5 and TRBJ1-3; the D gene is possibly TRBD1 (5 bases). V dropped 9 bases and J dropped 2 bases, with 11 bases sitting between them. Germline loops: CDR1 LGHNT, CDR2 FRNRAP. This CDR3 has 13 amino acids. CDR3 DNA sequence: TGTGCTAGCCTTATGGGACCTGGAAACACCATATATTTT. Its translation is CASLMGPGNTIYF.

Written as DNA, the CDR3 is TGCGCCAGCAGCCCCCGCCAAGGCAGGCCTTACGAGCAGTACTTC. Translation: CASSPRQGRPYEQYF. This sequence joins TRBV4-3 and TRBJ2-7; D is unclear. V was pared by 4 bases and J by 4 bases, with 17 bases between. CDR1 and CDR2 from the germline V gene are LGHNA and YSLEER. This CDR3 region has 15 residues.

As for this clone: Within the sample, other DNA sequences also encode this same CDR3. This chain joins TRBV9 and TRBJ1-1, with TRBD1 identical over 8 bases. V trimming: 2 bases; J trimming: 1 base; junction bases outside the gene matches: 1. CDR3 length: 14 residues. The germline CDR1 and CDR2 sequences are SGDLS and YYNGEE. CDR3 nucleotide sequence: TGTGCCAGCAGCGTGGGGACAGGGAACACTGAAGCTTTCTTT. Its translation is CASSVGTGNTEAFF.

This chain links TRBV7-9 with TRBJ2-3; 7 bases align to TRBD1. Looked up from germline, CDR1 is SEHNR and CDR2 is FQNEAQ (reference sequence). After removal of 5 bases from V and 2 bases from J, the junction contained 7 bases not matched to a gene. This CDR3 spans 15 amino acids. CDR3 sequence reads: CASSPQQGLTDTQYF. The DNA for the CDR3 is TGTGCCAGCAGCCCGCAACAGGGGCTCACAGATACGCAGTATTTT. The variable domain in full, with the rest retrieved from reference TRBV7-9 and TRBJ2-3, is DTGVSQNPRHKITKRGQNVTFRCDPISEHNRLYWYRQTLGQGPEFLTYFQNEAQLEKSRLLSDRFSAERPKGSFSTLEIQRTEQGDSAMYLCASSPQQGLTDTQYFGPGTRLTVL.